This TCR beta chain was recorded in a study of shared clonotypes between healthy human individuals. Profiling relied on immunoSEQ multiplex PCR, and the TCRdb table lists in-frame clones only, not all of them. Of approximately 500,000 clones in the sample, about four fifths were seen once. Germline CDR1 reads SNHLY; CDR2 reads FYNNEI. The CDR3 covers 13 residues. The germline V and J ends were trimmed by 2 bases and 7 bases, with 6 bases remaining between them. Comments on this clone: What it binds is not known.

Overall study findings and caveats: Donor clonotype sharing was expected to depend on sequencing depth.

All participating donors were Caucasian adults from Nashville, Tennessee. About 100 million PBMCs were counted before genomic DNA extraction. The chain combines TRBV2 with TRBJ1-6; D is unresolved. The sample was PBMCs. The TCR originated in a woman in her forties in good health. Some clones in this sample may be carry-over from other donors' samples. CDR3: CASSEPLNSPLHF. As DNA, the CDR3 is TGTGCCAGCAGTGAACCCCTAAATTCACCCCTCCACTTT.